One sample yielded the 28 T cell receptor beta chains listed below, sequenced in a study of blood T cells in healthy people across ages. A sample-barcoded 5' primer and a J-beta primer mix were used in a second PCR of roughly 7 to 11 cycles. TCRdb analysed the 5' RACE reads with MiXCR anew, one entry per CDR3 protein. The sample consists of hundreds of thousands of distinct CDR3 sequences, approximately 49% of them appearing once. The sample comprised blood. These receptors came from a woman in her fifties or sixties in good health.

This rearrangement joins TRBV6-2 or TRBV6-3 to TRBJ2-1; 13 nucleotides agree with TRBD2. V trimming: 2 bases; J trimming: 9 bases; junction bases outside the gene matches: 4. Germline CDR1 is MNHEY and CDR2 is SVGEGT. CDR3 length: 15 residues. The CDR3 bases are TGTGCCAGCAGTTACCGCGGACTAGCGGGAGCTGAGCAGTTCTTC. Translation gives CASSYRGLAGAEQFF.

The chain has TRBV7-9 and TRBJ2-5; perhaps D is TRBD1 or TRBD2 (6 bases each). Per germline, CDR1 SEHNR and CDR2 FQNEAQ (reference sequence). This CDR3 has 15 residues. V was clipped by 1 base and J by 4 bases, with 13 bases between them. The chain's CDR3 is CASSLDGGSRETQYF. CDR3 DNA: TGTGCCAGCAGCTTAGACGGGGGCTCGCGAGAGACCCAGTACTTC.

The chain has TRBV5-8 and TRBJ2-1; 7 bases fit TRBD1. Trimming at V came to 6 bases and at J to 3 bases, leaving 6 bases not matched to a gene. Germline-derived CDR1 and CDR2 are SGHTS and YDEGEE. The CDR3 spans 14 residues. In DNA, the CDR3 is TGTGCCAGCAAAACAGGGGTTGGCTACAATGAGCAGTTCTTC. It is translated as CASKTGVGYNEQFF.

This clonotype was seen a few times. The gene calls are TRBV27 and TRBJ1-1; D remains ambiguous. This CDR3 region has 15 residues. The germline V gene has CDR1 MNHEY and CDR2 SMNVEV (reference sequence). Trimming removed 0 bases from V and 4 bases from J, with 12 bases in between. The CDR3 spells CASSLSRGRGTEAFF. The CDR3 DNA is TGTGCCAGCAGTTTATCGAGAGGTCGGGGCACTGAAGCTTTCTTT.

The chain carries TRBV28 and TRBJ1-2; D gene uncertain. This CDR3 has 12 residues. CDR1 and CDR2 (germline): MDHEN, SYDVKM. Trimming left V 3 bases short and J 7 bases short, with 9 bases between. CDR3 region: CASSLGAAGYTF. The CDR3 DNA sequence: TGTGCCAGCAGTTTGGGAGCGGCTGGCTACACCTTC.

Remarks on this clonotype: Being one base from a much bigger clone, this may be a read error. The rearrangement uses TRBV5-1 and TRBJ2-1, with TRBD2 identical over 7 bases. The CDR3 is 15 amino acids. Germline V gene sequence: CDR1 SGHRS, CDR2 YFSETQ. Losses at the gene ends were 0 bases for V and 10 bases for J; bases not matched to a gene: 10. The CDR3 DNA sequence: TGCGCCAGCAGCTTGGGCGGGAGCGGCTCTAAGGAGCAGTTCTTC. It encodes CASSLGGSGSKEQFF. Looking up the rest from reference TRBV5-1 and TRBJ2-1 gives the full variable domain: KAGVTQTPRYLIKTRGQQVTLSCSPISGHRSVSWYQQTPGQGLQFLFEYFSETQRNKGNFPGRFSGRQFSNSRSEMNVSTLELGDSALYLCASSLGGSGSKEQFFGPGTRLTVL.

About this clonotype: A clone one base away is much larger, so this may be a read error. The genes are TRBV29-1 and TRBJ2-5, with 7 positions matching TRBD2. CDR3 length equals 14 residues. Germline-derived CDR1 and CDR2 are SQVTM and ANQGSEA. The CDR3 coding sequence is TGCGGCGTTGAAGGGAGGGCAGTAAAAGAGACCCAGTACTTC. Its protein is CGVEGRAVKETQYF.

A few counts support this clonotype. The rearrangement links TRBV5-1 to TRBJ2-3; D is possibly TRBD1 (6 bases). CDR1 is SGHRS and CDR2 is YFSETQ in the germline V gene. This CDR3 is 17 amino acids long. The germline V and J ends were trimmed by 0 bases and 0 bases, with 14 bases remaining between them. CDR3 sequence reads: CASSLVGTPPSTDTQYF. The CDR3 DNA sequence: TGCGCCAGCAGCTTGGTGGGGACACCTCCTAGCACAGATACGCAGTATTTT. Variable domain in full (rest from reference TRBV5-1 and TRBJ2-3): KAGVTQTPRYLIKTRGQQVTLSCSPISGHRSVSWYQQTPGQGLQFLFEYFSETQRNKGNFPGRFSGRQFSNSRSEMNVSTLELGDSALYLCASSLVGTPPSTDTQYFGPGTRLTVL.

This clonotype showed up just a few times. The CDR3: CASSPVGPYEQYF. The DNA for the CDR3 is TGTGCCAGCAGCCCCGTGGGGCCCTACGAGCAGTACTTC. The chain joins TRBV7-9 to TRBJ2-7, with TRBD1 as a possible D gene (5 bases). CDR1 is SEHNR and CDR2 is FQNEAQ in the germline V gene (reference sequence). The germline V and J ends were trimmed by 5 bases and 2 bases, with 10 bases remaining between them. The CDR3 runs 13 residues.

A few counts support this clonotype. The V call is TRBV5-6, the J call TRBJ1-6; no clear D gene. Germline V lookup: CDR1 SGHDT, CDR2 YYEEEE. V lost 1 base and J lost 5, with 1 base in between. This CDR3 contains 12 residues. The CDR3 protein is CASSLNNSPLHF. CDR3 DNA sequence: TGTGCCAGCAGCTTGAATAATTCACCCCTCCACTTT.

In DNA form, the CDR3 reads TGTGCCAGCAGTGAGGCGCGGGACCAAGAGACCCAGTACTTC. Its protein product is CASSEARDQETQYF. The gene calls are TRBV25-1 and TRBJ2-5, with D perhaps matching TRBD2 (5 bases). CDR1 is MGHDK and CDR2 is SYGVNS in the germline V gene. The germline V and J ends were trimmed by 3 bases and 0 bases, with 8 bases remaining between them. The CDR3 totals 14 residues.

This clonotype was recorded once. V and J are TRBV15 and TRBJ2-3, with no clear D. Germline CDR1 is LNHNV and CDR2 is YYDKDF (reference sequence). The CDR3 is 15 residues long. Trimming shortened V by 0 bases and J by 0 bases, and 7 bases separated the two germline ends. CDR3 residues: CATSRDERSTDTQYF. Written as DNA, the CDR3 is TGTGCCACCAGCAGAGATGAGCGTAGCACAGATACGCAGTATTTT.

V and J are TRBV7-9 and TRBJ2-5; possibly TRBD2 for D (6 bases). The germline V gene has CDR1 SEHNR and CDR2 FQNEAQ (reference sequence). Trimming cost V 5 bases and J 5 bases, with 12 bases left between them. The CDR3 has 13 amino acids. The CDR3 reads CASSPTSEETQYF. Here the CDR3 DNA reads TGTGCCAGCAGCCCGACTAGTGAGGAGACCCAGTACTTC.

Of note for this clonotype: One end of the junction varies from germline; a read error may be responsible. CDR3 DNA sequence: TGTGCCAGCAGCCAAGGGGACAGCTACCAAGGGACCCAGTACTTC. It codes for CASSQGDSYQGTQYF. The chain couples TRBV3-1 to TRBJ2-5; 7 bases fit TRBD1. The CDR3 is 15 residues long. The germline V gene has CDR1 LGHDT and CDR2 YNNKEL (reference sequence).

This rearrangement joins TRBV12-3 or TRBV12-4 to TRBJ2-3; weak D call: TRBD1 (6 bases). This CDR3 has 12 amino acids. V lost 6 bases to trimming and J lost 10 bases, with 14 bases between them. The CDR3 nucleotides are TGTGCCAGCAGCTTCCCAGGGGCCGCGCAGTATTTT. It codes for CASSFPGAAQYF.

The chain employs TRBV9 and TRBJ2-7; no firm D call. The germline gives CDR1 SGDLS, CDR2 YYNGEE. The V end was cut by 0 bases, the J end by 7 bases, with 14 bases between. The CDR3 sequence is 14 residues long. As DNA, the CDR3 is TGTGCCAGCAGCGTAGATCTAGACCTGAGGGAGCAGTACTTC. Translating it yields CASSVDLDLREQYF.

This clonotype has only a few counts. The rearrangement joins TRBV20-1 to TRBJ2-1; TRBD1 aligns across 8 bases. The V gene's germline CDR1 is DFQATT and CDR2 SNEGSKA (reference sequence). The CDR3 loop spans 13 amino acids. V trimming: 6 bases; J trimming: 4 bases; junction bases outside the gene matches: 5. The CDR3 loop is CSAPGQVYNEQFF. CDR3 nucleotide sequence: TGCAGTGCCCCGGGACAGGTATACAATGAGCAGTTCTTC.

The rearrangement links TRBV10-3 to TRBJ1-1; D gene unclear. Germline CDR1 and CDR2: ENHRY and SYGVKD. The V gene lost 10 bases and the J gene lost 7 bases, with 19 bases spanning the gap. This CDR3 has 13 amino acids. In nucleotides, the CDR3 is TGTGCCACCACTTCCGAAGGAGGGTTTGAAGCTTTCTTT. Translated: CATTSEGGFEAFF.

The chain combines TRBV7-2 with TRBJ2-5; tentatively, D is TRBD1 (5 bases). The CDR3 is made up of 14 amino acids. Germline CDR1 reads SGHTA; CDR2 reads FQGNSA. The germline V and J ends were trimmed by 0 bases and 7 bases, with 12 bases remaining between them. The CDR3 protein is CASSLAQLGATQYF. The CDR3 bases are TGTGCCAGCAGCTTAGCGCAGCTAGGGGCGACCCAGTACTTC.

The V and J genes are TRBV2 and TRBJ2-3; 10 bases fit TRBD2. Germline V gene lookup returns CDR1 SNHLY and CDR2 FYNNEI. Germline trimming cut 11 bases from V and 5 bases from J; bases unmatched to any gene: 13. This CDR3 spans 15 amino acids. The CDR3 bases are TGTGCCGGCGCCAGAGCTAGCGGGAGTCAAGATACGCAGTATTTT. This sequence encodes CAGARASGSQDTQYF. The full variable domain, in which reference TRBV2 and TRBJ2-3 provide the parts outside the CDR3, is EPEVTQTPSHQVTQMGQEVILRCVPISNHLYFYWYRQILGQKVEFLVSFYNNEISEKSEIFDDQFSVERPDGSNFTLKIRSTKLEDSAMYFCAGARASGSQDTQYFGPGTRLTVL.

This clonotype was detected a few times. V usage is TRBV25-1 and J usage is TRBJ2-3; D gene unclear. V lost 5 bases and J lost 2, with 8 bases in between. CDR1 is MGHDK, CDR2 SYGVNS, per germline. CDR3 length: 13 amino acids. CDR3 nucleotides: TGTGCCAGCAGTCCGGCTCTCACAGATACGCAGTATTTT. Translated, it gives CASSPALTDTQYF. Filled out from reference TRBV25-1 and TRBJ2-3, the complete variable domain reads EADIYQTPRYLVIGTGKKITLECSQTMGHDKMYWYQQDPGMELHLIHYSYGVNSTEKGDLSSESTVSRIRTEHFPLTLESARPSHTSQYLCASSPALTDTQYFGPGTRLTVL.

This chain uses TRBV2 with TRBJ2-1, with 11 bases aligning to TRBD2. The J call may not be correct, given that the DNA end is closer to TRBJ2-7. Germline V gives CDR1 SNHLY, CDR2 FYNNEI. This CDR3 has 14 amino acids. In DNA form, the CDR3 reads TGTGCCAGCTGGGGGACTAGCGGATACAATGAGCAGTACTTC. Protein product: CASWGTSGYNEQYF.

Concerning this clonotype: Given a much more abundant clone one base away, this may be a read error. The chain couples TRBV12-3 or TRBV12-4 to TRBJ2-1; D is undetermined. This CDR3 region has 14 residues. CDR3 sequence reads: CASIPSLPYNKQFF. CDR3 DNA: TGTGCCAGCATTCCCTCATTGCCCTACAATAAGCAGTTCTTC.

The rearrangement joins TRBV4-3 to TRBJ1-3; 8 nucleotides align to TRBD1. With 2 bases clipped from V and 0 bases from J, the junction kept 6 bases outside the gene matches. The CDR3 sequence is 17 residues long. In germline, CDR1 is LGHNA, CDR2 YSLEER. Here the CDR3 reads CASSQTYRGASGNTIYF. Written as DNA, the CDR3 is TGCGCCAGCAGCCAAACCTACAGGGGGGCCTCTGGAAACACCATATATTTT.

The V and J genes are TRBV7-2 and TRBJ2-7, with 10 nucleotides matching TRBD2. Germline loops: CDR1 SGHTA, CDR2 FQGNSA. The CDR3 extends over 18 amino acids. V lost 1 base and J lost 4; bases outside the gene matches: 13. The CDR3 protein is CASSLVGSSGRPPYEQYF. The CDR3 bases are TGTGCCAGCAGCTTAGTTGGGTCTAGCGGGAGACCTCCTTACGAGCAGTACTTC.

V and J are TRBV18 and TRBJ2-1, with D possibly being TRBD2 (5 bases). Germline CDR1 and CDR2: KGHSH and LQKENI. The CDR3 totals 16 residues. Trimming cost V 0 bases and J 9 bases, with 18 bases left between them. For the CDR3, the DNA is TGTGCCAGCTCACCACCGAGAAGCGGACCCTCCGGTGAGCAGTTCTTC. This codes for CASSPPRSGPSGEQFF.

The chain couples TRBV12-3 or TRBV12-4 to TRBJ1-1; D is uncertain. This CDR3 is built from 12 residues. The V and J ends lost 2 bases and 8 bases respectively, with 9 bases between them. CDR3 residues: CASSLSWAEAFF. In nucleotides, the CDR3 is TGTGCCAGCAGTTTATCTTGGGCAGAAGCTTTCTTT.

The chain carries TRBV12-3 or TRBV12-4 and TRBJ1-2; D not certain. V gave up 3 bases and J gave up 3 bases, with 14 bases separating them. The CDR3 loop spans 15 amino acids. The CDR3, as DNA: TGTGCCAGCAGTTTGTTCGCACTGACCGACTATGGCTACACCTTC. Translation gives CASSLFALTDYGYTF.